The 12 T cell receptor beta chains below come from one sample, sequenced in a study of blood T cell repertoires in COVID-19. Libraries were prepared by immunoSEQ multiplex PCR; TCRdb keeps only in-frame clonotypes and omits some of them. The sample shows approximately 480,000 clones, roughly nine tenths of them seen only once. The material sequenced was peripheral blood. Every receptor here comes from a man between 18 and 35 years old with COVID-19, enrolled during active disease.

The CDR3 sequence is CASSQLAPGTGGPRGMETQYF. The DNA of the CDR3 is TGTGCCAGCAGCCAATTAGCGCCCGGGACAGGGGGACCCCGGGGAATGGAGACCCAGTACTTC. The chain recombines TRBV4-2 with TRBJ2-5; 11 nucleotides align to TRBD1. Germline CDR1 and CDR2: LGHNA and YNFKEQ. V gave up 2 bases and J gave up 5 bases; unmatched junction bases: 22. The CDR3 has 21 amino acids.

This sequence joins TRBV4-2 and TRBJ2-1; D is perhaps TRBD2 (6 bases). The CDR3 covers 14 residues. The germline gives CDR1 LGHNA, CDR2 YNFKEQ. V lost 5 bases, J lost 8 bases, and 16 bases lay in between. The DNA of the CDR3 is TGTGCCAGCAGCAACTCCGGGACTCTAGATGAGCAGTTCTTC. Translation gives CASSNSGTLDEQFF.

The chain employs TRBV11-3 and TRBJ2-1, with D perhaps TRBD1 (5 bases). The CDR3 is made up of 12 amino acids. Germline CDR1 reads SGHNT; CDR2 reads YENEEA. The germline V and J ends were trimmed by 5 bases and 8 bases, with 10 bases remaining between them. The CDR3 here is CASSPRADEQFF. CDR3 sequence (DNA): TGTGCCAGCAGCCCCAGGGCGGATGAGCAGTTCTTC.

The rearrangement joins TRBV19 to TRBJ2-7; 8 bases line up with TRBD2. Germline V gene sequence: CDR1 LNHDA, CDR2 SQIVND (reference sequence). CDR3 size: 15 residues. The J segment lost 0 bases and the V segment lost 4 bases, leaving 5 bases of the junction unmatched. The DNA of the CDR3 is TGTGCCAGTAGTAAAAGCGGGAGTAGCTCCTACGAGCAGTACTTC. Protein product: CASSKSGSSSYEQYF.

V gene TRBV6-5 combines with J gene TRBJ1-1; possibly TRBD1 for D (5 bases). Germline loops: CDR1 MNHEY, CDR2 SVGAGI. The CDR3 runs to 15 residues. Trimming pared 1 base from V and 3 bases from J, leaving 12 bases between. The CDR3 protein is CASSYLNGGDTEAFF. The CDR3 nucleotides read TGTGCCAGCAGTTACTTAAACGGGGGAGACACTGAAGCTTTCTTT.

This chain joins TRBV6-5 and TRBJ2-7; possibly TRBD2 for D (5 bases). Trimming took 6 bases from V and 5 from J, leaving 20 bases between them. The CDR3 loop spans 15 amino acids. The V gene's germline CDR1 is MNHEY and CDR2 SVGAGI. CDR3: CASRLSWVGRNEQYF. CDR3 nucleotides: TGTGCCAGCAGACTCTCCTGGGTAGGGAGAAACGAGCAGTACTTC.

The genes are TRBV25-1 and TRBJ2-1; 8 bases fit TRBD1. The germline gives CDR1 MGHDK, CDR2 SYGVNS. V trimming: 3 bases; J trimming: 6 bases; junction bases outside the gene matches: 7. The CDR3 contains 15 residues. DNA of the CDR3: TGTGCCAGCAGTGACGGACAGGGCAGAGGCAATGAGCAGTTCTTC. This gives the protein CASSDGQGRGNEQFF.

In this sample, this clone turned up once. The rearrangement uses TRBV11-3 and TRBJ1-1; the D is unclear. Germline V gene sequence: CDR1 SGHNT, CDR2 YENEEA. This CDR3 has 12 residues. Deletions cut 4 bases from V and 0 bases from J, with 3 bases between. The CDR3 DNA sequence: TGTGCCAGCAGCTCGGTGAACACTGAAGCTTTCTTT. This codes for CASSSVNTEAFF.

The chain is built from TRBV5-5 and TRBJ2-1; TRBD2 matches 10 bases. Germline CDR1 SGHKS, CDR2 YYEKEE (reference sequence). The junction had 12 bases not matched to a gene; V was cut back by 0 bases and J by 9 bases. CDR3 length equals 17 residues. The CDR3 sequence is CASSLVIRTSGFGEQFF. CDR3 DNA sequence: TGTGCCAGCAGCTTGGTTATTAGGACTAGCGGCTTTGGTGAGCAGTTCTTC. The full variable domain, rest sourced from reference TRBV5-5 and TRBJ2-1, is DAGVTQSPTHLIKTRGQQVTLRCSPISGHKSVSWYQQVLGQGPQFIFQYYEKEERGRGNFPDRFSARQFPNYSSELNVNALLLGDSALYLCASSLVIRTSGFGEQFFGPGTRLTVL.

J is TRBJ2-3 and V is TRBV19, with a weak D call TRBD2 (7 bases). The CDR3 consists of 15 residues. V lost 6 bases, J lost 0 bases, and 13 bases lay in between. CDR1 is LNHDA, CDR2 SQIVND, per germline (reference sequence). The CDR3 spells CASSKRGHSTDTQYF. In nucleotides, the CDR3 is TGTGCCAGTAGCAAGCGGGGACATAGCACAGATACGCAGTATTTT.

The gene calls are TRBV29-1 and TRBJ2-2; tentative D call: TRBD1 (5 bases). V was trimmed by 3 bases and J by 4 bases, leaving 6 bases between them. The CDR3 has 12 residues. Germline V gene lookup returns CDR1 SQVTM and CDR2 ANQGSEA. CDR3 sequence: CSVDQGTGELFF. The CDR3 DNA sequence: TGCAGCGTTGATCAGGGCACCGGGGAGCTGTTTTTT.

The CDR3 sequence is CASSVPDRDGELFF. Written as DNA, the CDR3 is TGCGCCAGCAGTGTCCCGGACAGGGACGGGGAGCTGTTTTTT. The chain carries TRBV10-1 and TRBJ2-2, with TRBD1 identical over 8 bases. V gave up 4 bases and J gave up 7 bases; unmatched junction bases: 5. The CDR3 consists of 14 residues. Germline CDR1 WNHNN, CDR2 SYGVQD (reference sequence).